These 30 T cell receptor beta chains were all obtained from the same sample, sequenced in a study of blood T cell repertoires in COVID-19. Sequenced by immunoSEQ multiplex PCR; TCRdb stores in-frame clones only, minus some. The sample lists roughly 350,000 clones; about 88% were seen once. Sequencing was carried out using peripheral blood. Source of these receptors: a woman in her sixties or seventies with COVID-19, enrolled during active disease.

The J gene is TRBJ1-3, the V gene TRBV5-1; D might be TRBD1 (6 bases). The CDR3 runs 14 residues. Germline V gene lookup returns CDR1 SGHRS and CDR2 YFSETQ. V was clipped by 0 bases and J by 6 bases, with 10 bases between them. CDR3 sequence reads: CASSLVAGANTIYF. CDR3 bases: TGCGCCAGCAGCTTGGTGGCAGGGGCAAACACCATATATTTT. Full variable domain (outside the CDR3, taken from reference TRBV5-1 and TRBJ1-3): KAGVTQTPRYLIKTRGQQVTLSCSPISGHRSVSWYQQTPGQGLQFLFEYFSETQRNKGNFPGRFSGRQFSNSRSEMNVSTLELGDSALYLCASSLVAGANTIYFGEGSWLTVV.

This clone was picked up one time. J is TRBJ2-7 and V is TRBV6-5; 10 positions match TRBD2. Germline trimming cut 4 bases from V and 2 bases from J; bases unmatched to any gene: 2. The CDR3 is 14 residues long. Germline assignment: CDR1 MNHEY and CDR2 SVGAGI. The CDR3: CASSLAGGTYEQYF. The CDR3 DNA follows: TGTGCCAGCAGTTTAGCGGGGGGTACCTACGAGCAGTACTTC.

The V gene is TRBV10-3, the J gene TRBJ1-1; D perhaps matches TRBD1 (5 bases). The length of the CDR3 is 13 residues. Germline CDR1 is ENHRY and CDR2 is SYGVKD. V was cut by 7 bases and J by 1 base, with 10 bases left in between. In DNA, the CDR3 is TGTGCCATCACACAGGAGAAGAACACTGAAGCTTTCTTT. Protein sequence: CAITQEKNTEAFF.

The chain couples TRBV5-1 to TRBJ1-1; D unclear. Germline assignment: CDR1 SGHRS and CDR2 YFSETQ. This CDR3 is 14 amino acids long. Trimming removed 4 bases from V and 2 bases from J, with 12 bases in between. The CDR3 nucleotides are TGCGCCAGCAGCCCCGGAGGATCTAACACTGAAGCTTTCTTT. It translates to CASSPGGSNTEAFF.

The chain uses TRBV19 and TRBJ1-2; 8 bases are shared with TRBD1. Germline V gene lookup returns CDR1 LNHDA and CDR2 SQIVND (reference sequence). V lost 3 bases to trimming and J lost 8 bases; unmatched junction nucleotides: 8. The CDR3 is 14 amino acids. The CDR3 bases are TGTGCCAGTAGTATCGGGCAGGGGGCTGTGGGCTACACCTTC. It encodes CASSIGQGAVGYTF.

This clone was detected only a few times. J is TRBJ1-1 and V is TRBV29-1; 7 bases align to TRBD1. V lost 5 bases to trimming and J lost 1 base; unmatched junction nucleotides: 4. Germline assignment: CDR1 SQVTM and CDR2 ANQGSEA. The CDR3 covers 13 residues. The CDR3: CSVFRGSNTEAFF. Here the CDR3 DNA reads TGCAGCGTTTTCAGGGGGTCGAACACTGAAGCTTTCTTT.

This clone is a singleton in its sample. The chain carries TRBV5-1 and TRBJ2-3; D ambiguous. This CDR3 has 15 amino acids. Germline CDR1 and CDR2: SGHRS and YFSETQ. V dropped 1 base and J dropped 2 bases, with 11 bases sitting between them. The CDR3 region is CASSLSGTSTDTQYF. CDR3 DNA: TGCGCCAGCAGCTTGAGTGGCACCTCCACAGATACGCAGTATTTT. Full variable domain (remainder filled in from reference TRBV5-1 and TRBJ2-3): KAGVTQTPRYLIKTRGQQVTLSCSPISGHRSVSWYQQTPGQGLQFLFEYFSETQRNKGNFPGRFSGRQFSNSRSEMNVSTLELGDSALYLCASSLSGTSTDTQYFGPGTRLTVL.

The chain combines TRBV4-2 with TRBJ1-1; no clear D. The CDR3 loop spans 15 amino acids. V lost 4 bases to trimming and J lost 1 base, with 13 bases between them. Germline CDR1 reads LGHNA; CDR2 reads YNFKEQ. The CDR3 nucleotides are TGTGCCAGCAGCCCAACCGGGGTCCGGAACACTGAAGCTTTCTTT. This translates into CASSPTGVRNTEAFF.

This clone appeared a single time. The chain uses TRBV18 and TRBJ2-7; 7 positions match TRBD2. V was pared by 1 base and J by 0 bases, with 6 bases of the junction left unmatched. Germline CDR1 KGHSH, CDR2 LQKENI. CDR3 length: 16 residues. In nucleotides, the CDR3 is TGTGCCAGCTCACCACTACCAGGGACTAACTCCTACGAGCAGTACTTC. Translating it yields CASSPLPGTNSYEQYF.

V and J are TRBV4-2 and TRBJ2-7; 13 nucleotides agree with TRBD2. This CDR3 has 18 amino acids. The trim removed 3 bases at V and 7 bases at J, leaving 15 bases unmatched. Per germline, CDR1 LGHNA and CDR2 YNFKEQ. The CDR3 here is CASSHPGLAGLSLNEQYF. In DNA, the CDR3 is TGTGCCAGCAGCCACCCGGGACTAGCGGGGCTTTCCCTAAATGAGCAGTACTTC.

The chain carries TRBV7-8 and TRBJ2-3, with D possibly matching TRBD1 (6 bases). The V end was cut by 3 bases, the J end by 0 bases, with 13 bases between. This CDR3 spans 16 amino acids. In germline, CDR1 is SGHVS, CDR2 FQNEAQ. The CDR3 DNA reads as TGTGCCAGCAGCTTGAGACAGGTTACTAGCACAGATACGCAGTATTTT. Residues: CASSLRQVTSTDTQYF.

The V gene is TRBV9, the J gene TRBJ1-3, with 7 bases that match TRBD1. CDR3 size: 16 residues. V lost 0 bases and J lost 3; bases outside the gene matches: 6. Germline lookup yields CDR1 SGDLS and CDR2 YYNGEE. CDR3 protein: CASSVDEGAYGNTIYF. The CDR3 nucleotides read TGTGCCAGCAGCGTAGATGAGGGGGCTTATGGAAACACCATATATTTT.

This chain links TRBV12-3 or TRBV12-4 with TRBJ1-5, with D perhaps matching TRBD1 (6 bases). With 4 bases removed from V and 12 bases from J, the gap between germline ends came to 10 bases. CDR3 length: 11 residues. As DNA, the CDR3 is TGTGCCAGCAGTTCAGGGGTGAGCCAGCATTTT. This sequence encodes CASSSGVSQHF.

This clone came up once. The same CDR3 also results from other DNA sequences found in this sample. The V call is TRBV5-1, the J call TRBJ1-3; perhaps TRBD1 as D (6 bases). The V and J ends lost 0 bases and 4 bases respectively, with 8 bases between them. CDR1 is SGHRS and CDR2 is YFSETQ in the germline V gene. The CDR3 length is 14 residues. CDR3 sequence (DNA): TGCGCCAGCAGCTTGGGGGGGCCGGGAAACACCATATATTTT. Translation gives CASSLGGPGNTIYF.

The chain carries TRBV7-2 and TRBJ2-3; D uncertain. Germline V gene lookup returns CDR1 SGHTA and CDR2 FQGNSA. With 5 bases removed from V and 2 bases from J, the gap between germline ends came to 14 bases. CDR3 length: 15 residues. CDR3 bases: TGTGCCAGCAGCATGCTAGGCCCAGCCACAGATACGCAGTATTTT. It codes for CASSMLGPATDTQYF.

The chain couples TRBV6-5 to TRBJ1-5, with D uncertain. CDR3 length equals 14 residues. Trimming cost V 6 bases and J 1 base, with 10 bases left between them. Per germline, CDR1 MNHEY and CDR2 SVGAGI. CDR3 sequence reads: CASSPTGSNQPQHF. The DNA of the CDR3 is TGTGCCAGCAGCCCGACCGGGAGCAATCAGCCCCAGCATTTT.

V gene TRBV13 combines with J gene TRBJ1-2, with D possibly matching TRBD1 (5 bases). The ends were cut back, 0 bases at V and 4 bases at J, with 12 bases in the middle. CDR3 length: 15 amino acids. Germline-derived CDR1 and CDR2 are PRHDT and FYEKMQ (reference sequence). The CDR3 spells CASSLGRGFSYGYTF. As DNA, the CDR3 is TGTGCCAGCAGCTTAGGACGGGGGTTTAGCTATGGCTACACCTTC.

The chain employs TRBV5-5 and TRBJ2-7; D is possibly TRBD2 (6 bases). The germline CDR1 and CDR2 sequences are SGHKS and YYEKEE (reference sequence). The CDR3 has 16 residues. V gave up 0 bases and J gave up 3 bases, with 16 bases separating them. CDR3 region: CASSLAGGFRVYEQYF. The CDR3 DNA is TGTGCCAGCAGCTTGGCCGGGGGTTTCAGGGTCTACGAGCAGTACTTC.

This sequence joins TRBV11-2 and TRBJ2-2; 7 positions match TRBD1. There are 17 residues in the CDR3. CDR1 SGHAT and CDR2 FQNNGV come from the germline V gene. Trimming cost V 11 bases and J 1 base; bases outside gene matches: 16. CDR3 in DNA: TGTGCCCGTCATCCTAGAGACAGGGAAAGGAACACCGGGGAGCTGTTTTTT. It yields the protein CARHPRDRERNTGELFF.

In its sample, this clone was seen once. V is TRBV4-2 and J is TRBJ2-3; 9 positions agree with TRBD2. Germline CDR1 LGHNA, CDR2 YNFKEQ. This CDR3 contains 16 residues. V was clipped by 1 base and J by 6 bases; unmatched bases: 8. The CDR3 reads CASSQALGLAGDTQYF. In DNA form, the CDR3 reads TGTGCCAGCAGCCAAGCCCTTGGCCTAGCGGGGGATACGCAGTATTTT.

The chain carries TRBV10-1 and TRBJ2-2; TRBD1 matches 7 bases. The germline gives CDR1 WNHNN, CDR2 SYGVQD (reference sequence). The ends lost 2 bases at V and 2 bases at J; junction bases unmatched: 8. There are 17 residues in the CDR3. CDR3 region: CASSETRQGPNTGELFF. DNA for the CDR3: TGCGCCAGCAGTGAGACAAGACAGGGACCAAACACCGGGGAGCTGTTTTTT.

The J gene is TRBJ1-3, the V gene TRBV6-5; D gene ambiguous. The CDR3 runs to 14 residues. The V and J ends lost 5 bases and 0 bases respectively, with 8 bases between them. Germline V gives CDR1 MNHEY, CDR2 SVGAGI. CDR3: CASSTLNSGNTIYF. The CDR3 DNA is TGTGCCAGCAGTACTTTAAACTCTGGAAACACCATATATTTT.

This chain links TRBV10-1 with TRBJ1-2; D not certain. Germline V CDR1 and CDR2: WNHNN, SYGVQD (reference sequence). V was cut by 3 bases and J by 5 bases, with 10 bases left in between. The CDR3 totals 13 residues. The CDR3 here is CASSEHRGYGYTF. CDR3 coding DNA: TGCGCCAGCAGTGAACACAGAGGGTATGGCTACACCTTC.

This clone has only one observation. The chain uses TRBV19 and TRBJ1-1; TRBD1 agrees at 10 bases. CDR3 size: 16 residues. CDR1 and CDR2 from the germline V gene are LNHDA and SQIVND (reference sequence). Germline trimming cut 3 bases from V and 1 base from J; bases unmatched to any gene: 5. CDR3: CASSIRTGGSNTEAFF. In DNA form, the CDR3 reads TGTGCCAGTAGTATCAGGACAGGGGGATCGAACACTGAAGCTTTCTTT.

This chain joins TRBV19 and TRBJ1-5; TRBD1 aligns across 8 bases. With 2 bases clipped from V and 1 base from J, the junction kept 7 bases outside the gene matches. The CDR3 is 17 amino acids. CDR1 is LNHDA, CDR2 SQIVND, per germline (reference sequence). CDR3: CASSITWTGISNQPQHF. The CDR3, as DNA: TGTGCCAGTAGTATAACCTGGACAGGGATAAGCAATCAGCCCCAGCATTTT.

The chain has TRBV9 and TRBJ1-2; 7 bases match TRBD1. V was clipped by 2 bases and J by 4 bases; unmatched bases: 8. Germline assignment: CDR1 SGDLS and CDR2 YYNGEE. This CDR3 is built from 15 residues. CDR3 sequence (DNA): TGTGCCAGCAGCGTGTCAGGGGGGCATCCCTATGGCTACACCTTC. Translation gives CASSVSGGHPYGYTF.

The count of this clone is one. This rearrangement joins TRBV4-3 to TRBJ2-3, with D tentatively TRBD2 (5 bases). CDR1 and CDR2 from the germline V gene are LGHNA and YSLEER. Deletions cut 1 base from V and 0 bases from J, with 11 bases between. There are 16 residues in the CDR3. The CDR3 nucleotides are TGCGCCAGCAGCCAAGGACGGGGTTTCAGCACAGATACGCAGTATTTT. Protein sequence: CASSQGRGFSTDTQYF.

This clone was seen a single time. The chain's CDR3 is CASSLEGTGINNEQFF. The DNA for the CDR3 is TGTGCCAGCAGCTTAGAGGGGACAGGAATAAACAATGAGCAGTTCTTC. The chain uses TRBV11-3 and TRBJ2-1; 8 bases align to TRBD1. There are 16 residues in the CDR3. Germline CDR1 and CDR2: SGHNT and YENEEA. Unmatched junction bases numbered 6, after V lost 0 bases and J lost 5 bases.

The chain recombines TRBV2 with TRBJ1-6, with TRBD1 matching 11 bases. The CDR3 has 16 residues. After removal of 5 bases from V and 7 bases from J, the junction contained 7 bases not matched to a gene. Germline assignment: CDR1 SNHLY and CDR2 FYNNEI. CDR3 residues: CASSRTGGAGNSPLHF. The CDR3 bases are TGTGCCAGCAGTAGGACAGGGGGCGCCGGGAATTCACCCCTCCACTTT.

The genes are TRBV2 and TRBJ1-2; 9 nucleotides match TRBD1. CDR3 length: 15 residues. The J segment lost 4 bases and the V segment lost 5 bases, leaving 8 bases of the junction unmatched. Germline CDR1 reads SNHLY; CDR2 reads FYNNEI. Here the CDR3 reads CASSNWDREAYGYTF. The CDR3 region has the DNA TGTGCCAGCAGTAACTGGGACAGGGAGGCCTATGGCTACACCTTC.